This T cell receptor (beta chain) was recorded in a study of T cell responses to AZD1222 COVID-19 vaccine. Produced via immunoSEQ multiplex PCR; TCRdb's table is partial and in-frame only. This table holds 57,000 or so clones, around 81% found once. With 6 bases removed from V and 10 bases from J, the gap between germline ends came to 16 bases. The CDR3 is 14 amino acids. Germline V gene data show CDR1 as LNHDA and CDR2 as SQIVND (reference sequence). Source: peripheral blood, taken 28 days after the second AZD1222 dose. This sequence was found in an adult who received the AZD1222 COVID-19 vaccine. The chain employs TRBV19 and TRBJ1-6, with D possibly being TRBD1 (6 bases). CDR3 nucleotides: TGTGCCAGTAGATATGCAGGGGTTTCCTCACCCCTCCACTTT. Its translation is CASRYAGVSSPLHF.